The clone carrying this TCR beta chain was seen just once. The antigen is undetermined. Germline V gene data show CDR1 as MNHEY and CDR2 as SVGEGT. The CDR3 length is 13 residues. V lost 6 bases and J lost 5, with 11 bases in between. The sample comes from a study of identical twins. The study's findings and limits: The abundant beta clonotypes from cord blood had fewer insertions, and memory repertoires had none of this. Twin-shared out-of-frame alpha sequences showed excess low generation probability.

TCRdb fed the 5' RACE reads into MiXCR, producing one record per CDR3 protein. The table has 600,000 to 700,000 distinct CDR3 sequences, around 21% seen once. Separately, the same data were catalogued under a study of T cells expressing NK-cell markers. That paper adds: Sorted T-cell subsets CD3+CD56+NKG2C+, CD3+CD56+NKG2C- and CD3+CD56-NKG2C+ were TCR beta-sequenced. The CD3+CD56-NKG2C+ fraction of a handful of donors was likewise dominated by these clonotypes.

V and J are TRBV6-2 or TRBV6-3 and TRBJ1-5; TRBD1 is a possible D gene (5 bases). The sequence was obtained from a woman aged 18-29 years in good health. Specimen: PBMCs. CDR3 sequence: CASRSRGHQPQHF. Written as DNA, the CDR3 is TGTGCCAGCAGATCTCGGGGACATCAGCCCCAGCATTTT.